This T cell receptor beta chain was observed in a study of T cell responses to AZD1222 COVID-19 vaccine. V trimming: 3 bases; J trimming: 2 bases; junction bases outside the gene matches: 7. CDR1 is LNHDA and CDR2 is SQIVND in the germline V gene (reference sequence). The CDR3 is 16 residues long. Profiled with immunoSEQ multiplex PCR; TCRdb holds only in-frame clones, not every one. The top ten clones hold 8% to 9% of a sample with 95,000 to 110,000 clones, approximately 88% of them seen once. This chain connects TRBV19 to TRBJ1-5, with 7 bases lining up with TRBD1. The sequence derives from an adult in good health. This specimen consisted of peripheral blood, obtained on day 0 of AZD1222 vaccination. The CDR3 protein is CASSMITGTGNQPQHF. The CDR3 bases are TGTGCCAGTAGTATGATCACCGGGACAGGCAATCAGCCCCAGCATTTT.